The 4 T cell receptor beta chains in this list originate from one sample, sequenced in a study of early stage breast cancer tumors. Profiling relied on immunoSEQ multiplex PCR, and the TCRdb table lists in-frame clones only, not all of them. Of about 19,000 clones listed, 80% to 90% are singletons. Sequenced input: blood. The receptor set was obtained from a person aged 65-85 years with breast cancer.

The chain joins TRBV5-4 to TRBJ2-6; no definite D call. This CDR3 is 16 amino acids long. With 6 bases removed from V and 2 bases from J, the gap between germline ends came to 15 bases. Germline assignment: CDR1 SGHNT and CDR2 YYREEE (reference sequence). This CDR3 is CASTPPQSPGANVLTF. The CDR3 DNA follows: TGTGCCAGCACCCCGCCTCAGTCTCCTGGGGCCAACGTCCTGACTTTC.

This clone was recorded a few times. This chain links TRBV6-1 with TRBJ1-1; maybe TRBD1 (5 bases). The CDR3 loop spans 14 amino acids. Germline loops: CDR1 MNHNS, CDR2 SASEGT. The germline V and J ends were trimmed by 0 bases and 5 bases, with 10 bases remaining between them. The CDR3 loop reads CASSEAVRGTEAFF. The CDR3, as DNA: TGTGCCAGCAGTGAAGCGGTAAGGGGAACTGAAGCTTTCTTT.

The chain uses TRBV2 and TRBJ1-5; TRBD1 matches at 8 bases. After removal of 6 bases from V and 0 bases from J, the junction contained 4 bases not matched to a gene. This CDR3 has 15 amino acids. Germline assignment: CDR1 SNHLY and CDR2 FYNNEI. The CDR3 DNA follows: TGTGCCAGCAGCAGGGGGCGAGGTAGCAATCAGCCCCAGCATTTT. Its protein product is CASSRGRGSNQPQHF.

The chain is built from TRBV10-3 and TRBJ1-4, with 9 bases aligning to TRBD1. V lost 0 bases and J lost 5; bases outside the gene matches: 1. The germline V gene has CDR1 ENHRY and CDR2 SYGVKD. The CDR3 covers 15 residues. CDR3 in amino acids: CAISESGQGNEKLFF. The CDR3 bases are TGTGCCATCAGTGAGTCGGGACAGGGCAATGAAAAACTGTTTTTT.